The present TCR beta chain was sequenced within a study of blood T cell repertoires in COVID-19. Study as a whole: T cells, B-cell-depleted T cells, or PBMCs provided the cDNA or gDNA that served as material.

Methods used by the authors: Reference gene primer amplification gave nucleated cell count estimates. The assay was immunoSEQ multiplex PCR, and TCRdb's table has in-frame clones only and misses some. V and J calls and clone size are those listed in that table; D and trimming were worked out from the DNA. The table has about 240,000 clones, about four fifths seen once. This CDR3 contains 14 residues. Germline values: CDR1 SEHNR, CDR2 FQNEAQ (reference sequence). The J segment lost 1 base and the V segment lost 3 bases, leaving 1 base of the junction unmatched. Researchers sorted participants into cohorts using their self-reported clinical history.

This TCR came from a woman aged 35 to 49 who had been exposed to COVID-19. Sequencing input: PBMCs or T cells enriched from blood (not recorded which). The gene calls are TRBV7-9 and TRBJ2-3, with 7 bases aligning to TRBD2. CDR3 coding DNA: TGTGCCAGCAGCTTTACTAGCGGCACAGATACGCAGTATTTT. It yields the protein CASSFTSGTDTQYF.